This T cell receptor (beta chain) was observed in a study of cytomegalovirus exposure and HLA in healthy donors. Study outcomes and limitations: Listed as cytomegalovirus-associated were approximately 160 TCR beta chains.

Details on this clone: Its antigen is currently unknown.

Sequencing was performed with immunoSEQ multiplex PCR; in TCRdb, only in-frame clones are kept and a portion is missing. This sample carries some 170,000 clones, around nine tenths of them seen once, and the ten largest clones take approximately 2.1%. Germline lookup yields CDR1 MGHRA and CDR2 YSYEKL. The CDR3 is made up of 15 amino acids. With 4 bases clipped from V and 3 bases from J, the junction kept 5 bases outside the gene matches. The chain carries TRBV4-1 and TRBJ2-2; TRBD1 agrees at 7 bases. The source is a woman aged 18-29 years in good health and CMV-seronegative. Source material: PBMCs. This CDR3 reads CASSPLGQYTGELFF. The CDR3 region has the DNA TGCGCCAGCAGCCCTCTGGGACAGTACACCGGGGAGCTGTTTTTT.